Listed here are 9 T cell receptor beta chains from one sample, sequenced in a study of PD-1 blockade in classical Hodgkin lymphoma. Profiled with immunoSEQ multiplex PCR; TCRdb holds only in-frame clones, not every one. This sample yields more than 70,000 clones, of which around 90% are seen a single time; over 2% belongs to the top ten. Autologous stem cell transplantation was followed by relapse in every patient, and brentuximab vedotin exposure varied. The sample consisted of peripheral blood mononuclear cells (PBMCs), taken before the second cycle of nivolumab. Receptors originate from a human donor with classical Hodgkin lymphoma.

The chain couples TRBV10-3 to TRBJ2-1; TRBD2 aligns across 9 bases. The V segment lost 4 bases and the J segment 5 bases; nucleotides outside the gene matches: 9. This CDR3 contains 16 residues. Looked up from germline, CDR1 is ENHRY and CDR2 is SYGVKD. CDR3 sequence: CAISGFAGLAHNEQFF. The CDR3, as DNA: TGTGCCATCAGTGGCTTTGCGGGACTAGCTCACAATGAGCAGTTCTTC.

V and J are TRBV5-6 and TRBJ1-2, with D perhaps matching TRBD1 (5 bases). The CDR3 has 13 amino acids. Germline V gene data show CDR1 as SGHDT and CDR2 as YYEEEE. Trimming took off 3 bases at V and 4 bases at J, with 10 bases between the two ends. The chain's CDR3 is CASSSGRPYGYTF. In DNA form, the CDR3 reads TGTGCCAGCAGCTCGGGACGGCCCTATGGCTACACCTTC.

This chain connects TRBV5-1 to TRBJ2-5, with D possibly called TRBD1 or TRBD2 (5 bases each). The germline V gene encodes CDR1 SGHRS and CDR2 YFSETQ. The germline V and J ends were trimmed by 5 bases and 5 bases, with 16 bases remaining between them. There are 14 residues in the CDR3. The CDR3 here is CASRQGGDGETQYF. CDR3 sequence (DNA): TGCGCCAGCAGGCAAGGTGGGGACGGGGAGACCCAGTACTTC.

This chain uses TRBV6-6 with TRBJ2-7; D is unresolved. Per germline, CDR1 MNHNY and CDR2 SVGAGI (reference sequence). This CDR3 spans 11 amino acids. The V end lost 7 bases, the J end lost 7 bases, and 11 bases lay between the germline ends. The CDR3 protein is CASTFAQEQYF. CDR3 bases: TGTGCCAGCACGTTTGCCCAAGAGCAGTACTTC.

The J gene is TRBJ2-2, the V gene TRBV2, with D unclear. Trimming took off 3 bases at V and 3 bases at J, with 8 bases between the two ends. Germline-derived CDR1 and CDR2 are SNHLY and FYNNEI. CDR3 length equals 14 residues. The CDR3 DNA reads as TGTGCCAGCAGTGATAGTAGGGACACCGGGGAGCTGTTTTTT. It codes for CASSDSRDTGELFF.

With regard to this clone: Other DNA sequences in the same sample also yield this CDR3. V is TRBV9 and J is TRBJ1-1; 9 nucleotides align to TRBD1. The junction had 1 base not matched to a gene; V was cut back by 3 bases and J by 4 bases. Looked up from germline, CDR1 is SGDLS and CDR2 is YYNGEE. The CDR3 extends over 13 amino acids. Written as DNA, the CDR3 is TGTGCCAGCAGCGCGACAGGGGGCACTGAAGCTTTCTTT. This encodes CASSATGGTEAFF.

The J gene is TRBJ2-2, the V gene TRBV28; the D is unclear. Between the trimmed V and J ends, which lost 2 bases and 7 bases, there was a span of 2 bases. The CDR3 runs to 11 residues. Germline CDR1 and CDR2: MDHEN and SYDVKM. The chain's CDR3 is CASSLVGELFF. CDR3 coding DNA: TGTGCCAGCAGTTTAGTCGGGGAGCTGTTTTTT.

CDR3 DNA: TGTGCCAGCAGTGTAGCGACGGGAGCCAAAAACATTCAGTACTTC. The encoded protein is CASSVATGAKNIQYF. J is TRBJ2-4 and V is TRBV27, with D perhaps matching TRBD2 (5 bases). Trimming cost V 5 bases and J 0 bases, with 11 bases left between them. Germline CDR1 reads MNHEY; CDR2 reads SMNVEV (reference sequence). This CDR3 is 15 amino acids long.

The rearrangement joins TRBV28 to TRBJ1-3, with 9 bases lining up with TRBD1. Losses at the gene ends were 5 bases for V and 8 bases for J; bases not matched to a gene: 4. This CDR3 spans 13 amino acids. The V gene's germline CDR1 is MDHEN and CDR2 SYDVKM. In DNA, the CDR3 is TGTGCCAGCAGTCCCTACAGGGGGCACACCATATATTTT. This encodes CASSPYRGHTIYF.